Included here is one T cell receptor (beta chain) sequence, with context. Its antigen is undetermined. This specimen comes from a study of T cell responses to AZD1222 COVID-19 vaccine. The CDR3 length is 16 residues. The germline V gene has CDR1 SGHRS and CDR2 YFSETQ. The V end lost 0 bases, the J end lost 0 bases, and 10 bases lay between the germline ends. Regarding the study as a whole: The span of vaccine-associated CD4 TCRs extended across spike, with dominance at 160-218 and 743-854. Clonal diversity may have been underestimated, and the donors were mostly white British, with more females than males.

Only in-frame clones appear in the TCRdb table, and some are missing; sequencing was by immunoSEQ multiplex PCR. This table has about 120,000 clones, more than 85% appearing once. V is TRBV5-1 and J is TRBJ1-3; possible D gene TRBD1, 5 bases. The input for sequencing was peripheral blood, taken 28 days after the second AZD1222 dose. The receptor was derived from an adult who received the AZD1222 COVID-19 vaccine. The DNA of the CDR3 is TGCGCCAGCAGCTTGGTTGGGGGGGACTCTGGAAACACCATATATTTT. Translation: CASSLVGGDSGNTIYF.